The 27 T cell receptor beta chains reported below all come from one sample, sequenced in a study of PD-1 blockade in classical Hodgkin lymphoma. Autologous stem cell transplantation was followed by relapse in every patient, and brentuximab vedotin exposure varied. The assay was immunoSEQ multiplex PCR, and TCRdb's table has in-frame clones only and misses some. The sample consists of 66,000 or so clones, over 70% of them appearing once. The sample in question was peripheral blood mononuclear cells (PBMCs), obtained before the second cycle of nivolumab. The receptors originated from a human donor with classical Hodgkin lymphoma.

The V gene is TRBV6-5, the J gene TRBJ2-3; TRBD1 aligns across 7 bases. CDR3 length: 15 residues. In germline, CDR1 is MNHEY, CDR2 SVGAGI. Unmatched junction bases numbered 8, after V lost 4 bases and J lost 4 bases. CDR3 in DNA: TGTGCCAGCAGTTCTCCCGGGACAGCCTCAGATACGCAGTATTTT. Amino acid sequence: CASSSPGTASDTQYF.

Of note for this clone: Being one base from a much bigger clone, this may be a read error. This rearrangement joins TRBV2 to TRBJ2-7; D call uncertain. This CDR3 is built from 14 residues. CDR1 is SNHLY, CDR2 FYNNEI, per germline. Trimming took off 6 bases at V and 3 bases at J, with 15 bases between the two ends. CDR3 protein: CASSEDGLIYEQYF. CDR3 sequence (DNA): TGTGCCAGCAGCGAGGACGGGTTGATCTACGAGCAGTACTTC.

The chain is built from TRBV12-5 and TRBJ2-7; no firm D call. Germline CDR1 LGHNT, CDR2 FRNRAP. V lost 1 base and J lost 3, with 10 bases in between. There are 14 residues in the CDR3. The CDR3 bases are TGTGCTAGTGGTTTGGACTTACTACTCTACGAGCAGTACTTC. It codes for CASGLDLLLYEQYF.

Turning to this clone: Other DNA sequences in the sample encode the same CDR3. This rearrangement joins TRBV6-1 to TRBJ2-7, with D hard to call. Trimming cost V 7 bases and J 0 bases, with 7 bases left between them. CDR1 is MNHNS and CDR2 is SASEGT in the germline V gene. The CDR3 is 12 residues long. The CDR3 protein is CASTRGSYEQYF. The CDR3 nucleotides are TGTGCCAGCACCCGCGGCTCCTACGAGCAGTACTTC.

The sample holds a few counts of this clone. The V and J genes are TRBV6-5 and TRBJ2-1; TRBD2 matches at 8 bases. This CDR3 region has 15 residues. With V trimmed by 5 bases and J by 0 bases, 3 bases remained unmatched. Germline lookup yields CDR1 MNHEY and CDR2 SVGAGI. The CDR3 DNA reads as TGTGCCAGCAGTCCCGGGACTAGCTCCTACAATGAGCAGTTCTTC. Protein product: CASSPGTSSYNEQFF.

The V and J genes are TRBV6-5 and TRBJ1-2, with a tentative D call TRBD1 (5 bases). V lost 10 bases and J lost 4, with 13 bases in between. This CDR3 spans 12 amino acids. The germline V gene has CDR1 MNHEY and CDR2 SVGAGI. The CDR3 sequence is CATYGGFYGYTF. CDR3 nucleotide sequence: TGTGCCACCTACGGGGGGTTCTATGGCTACACCTTC.

V usage is TRBV7-8 and J usage is TRBJ1-2, with D hard to call. Germline values: CDR1 SGHVS, CDR2 FQNEAQ. Trimming took 5 bases from V and 2 from J, leaving 18 bases between them. The CDR3 spans 16 residues. CDR3 in DNA: TGTGCCAGCAGCCTTACCGGCCGGGTTTCCAACTATGGCTACACCTTC. This codes for CASSLTGRVSNYGYTF.

V is TRBV27 and J is TRBJ1-2, with 7 bases lining up with TRBD1. V trimming: 1 base; J trimming: 8 bases; junction bases outside the gene matches: 10. The CDR3 contains 15 residues. Germline CDR1 MNHEY, CDR2 SMNVEV (reference sequence). CDR3 loop: CASSLYYRGSGGYTF. CDR3 DNA: TGTGCCAGCAGTTTATACTACAGGGGATCGGGCGGCTACACCTTC.

The chain joins TRBV7-3 to TRBJ1-1; D call uncertain. Trimming removed 2 bases from V and 6 bases from J, with 13 bases in between. CDR3 length equals 14 residues. CDR1 SGHTA and CDR2 FQGTGA come from the germline V gene. As DNA, the CDR3 is TGTGCCAGCAGCTTAGCGGGAGGGCTCGCTGAAGCTTTCTTT. Translation gives CASSLAGGLAEAFF.

In its sample, this clone is medium-sized. The J gene is TRBJ2-3, the V gene TRBV27, with TRBD1 as a possible D gene (6 bases). CDR1 MNHEY and CDR2 SMNVEV come from the germline V gene (reference sequence). This CDR3 comprises 13 residues. V was clipped by 4 bases and J by 4 bases, with 9 bases between them. The CDR3 reads CASSSWGPDTQYF. The CDR3 coding sequence is TGTGCCAGCAGTTCGTGGGGGCCAGATACGCAGTATTTT.

The rearrangement links TRBV7-9 to TRBJ2-7; D is perhaps TRBD1 (6 bases). CDR3 length equals 14 residues. Germline assignment: CDR1 SEHNR and CDR2 FQNEAQ (reference sequence). V lost 8 bases to trimming and J lost 0 bases, with 14 bases between them. DNA of the CDR3: TGTGCCAGCGGCACAGGGCGAATCTCCTACGAGCAGTACTTC. Translation gives CASGTGRISYEQYF.

This rearrangement joins TRBV5-6 to TRBJ2-6; 9 bases fit TRBD1. The CDR3 covers 16 residues. Trimming at V came to 3 bases and at J to 13 bases, leaving 14 bases not matched to a gene. Per the germline V gene, CDR1 is SGHDT and CDR2 is YYEEEE. The CDR3 sequence is CASSSPGQGSLRVLTF. The CDR3 DNA is TGTGCCAGCAGCTCCCCGGGACAGGGTTCCCTAAGGGTCCTGACTTTC.

The gene calls are TRBV9 and TRBJ2-3; TRBD2 aligns across 12 bases. Germline V CDR1 and CDR2: SGDLS, YYNGEE. The CDR3 has 17 residues. Trimming at V came to 4 bases and at J to 2 bases, leaving 8 bases not matched to a gene. The CDR3 loop reads CASSTLGLAGYTDTQYF. CDR3 coding DNA: TGTGCCAGCAGCACCCTTGGACTAGCGGGGTACACAGATACGCAGTATTTT.

In this sample, this clone turned up many times. The genes are TRBV28 and TRBJ1-6; no clear D gene. CDR1 and CDR2 from the germline V gene are MDHEN and SYDVKM. CDR3 length: 12 amino acids. V lost 7 bases and J lost 14, with 15 bases in between. The CDR3, as DNA: TGTGCCAGCACCCTCACGGGAACAGCCCTCCACTTT. It encodes CASTLTGTALHF.

This clone has a handful of counts. V gene TRBV9 combines with J gene TRBJ2-3, with D hard to call. Per the germline V gene, CDR1 is SGDLS and CDR2 is YYNGEE. CDR3 length equals 14 residues. Deletions cut 6 bases from V and 0 bases from J, with 11 bases between. CDR3 nucleotide sequence: TGTGCCAGCAACGGTGGCGAGAGCACAGATACGCAGTATTTT. Translating gives CASNGGESTDTQYF.

The chain uses TRBV28 and TRBJ1-1, with 8 bases aligning to TRBD1. Unmatched junction bases numbered 10, after V lost 3 bases and J lost 4 bases. The CDR3 length is 16 residues. CDR1 and CDR2 from the germline V gene are MDHEN and SYDVKM. As DNA, the CDR3 is TGTGCCAGCAGTTTTCCCCTCAGGGGGCTAGGCACTGAAGCTTTCTTT. Its translation: CASSFPLRGLGTEAFF.

This clone turned up a few times. The chain combines TRBV28 with TRBJ2-5; no clear D. The CDR3 has 13 amino acids. Deletions cut 3 bases from V and 1 base from J, with 6 bases between. Germline CDR1 and CDR2: MDHEN and SYDVKM. The CDR3 protein is CASSLYFQETQYF. The CDR3 DNA follows: TGTGCCAGCAGTTTGTACTTCCAAGAGACCCAGTACTTC.

CDR3 DNA sequence: TGTGCCAGCAGCTTGGGCCGGGAGCAGTTCTTC. The encoded protein is CASSLGREQFF. V gene TRBV5-6 combines with J gene TRBJ2-1, with no clear D. CDR3 length: 11 amino acids. Germline V gene sequence: CDR1 SGHDT, CDR2 YYEEEE. V shed 0 bases and J shed 10 bases, with 5 bases lying between them.

In its sample, this clone ranks as medium-sized (0.01 to 0.1%). CDR3 protein: CASSPDGGNTIYF. In nucleotides, the CDR3 is TGCGCCAGCAGCCCCGACGGTGGAAACACCATATATTTT. The chain uses TRBV5-1 and TRBJ1-3; D not resolved. The V end was cut by 4 bases, the J end by 3 bases, with 8 bases between. Germline CDR1 and CDR2: SGHRS and YFSETQ. The CDR3 sequence is 13 residues long.

This clone was found a few times. The chain is built from TRBV6-1 and TRBJ1-1; 7 bases line up with TRBD1. The germline gives CDR1 MNHNS, CDR2 SASEGT. The CDR3 is 15 amino acids. Germline trimming cut 6 bases from V and 0 bases from J; bases unmatched to any gene: 7. This CDR3 reads CASRIDGQVNTEAFF. CDR3 DNA: TGTGCCAGCAGAATAGATGGACAGGTGAACACTGAAGCTTTCTTT.

This chain uses TRBV18 with TRBJ1-1; D gene uncertain. Germline values: CDR1 KGHSH, CDR2 LQKENI. V lost 3 bases, J lost 1 base, and 3 bases lay in between. This CDR3 is built from 12 residues. As DNA, the CDR3 is TGTGCCAGCTCACCGGGGAACACTGAAGCTTTCTTT. Translated, it gives CASSPGNTEAFF.

The genes are TRBV19 and TRBJ2-7, with D perhaps assigned TRBD1 or TRBD2 (6 bases each). Germline V lookup: CDR1 LNHDA, CDR2 SQIVND (reference sequence). The length of the CDR3 is 15 residues. Deletions cut 2 bases from V and 0 bases from J, with 11 bases between. For the CDR3, the DNA is TGTGCCAGTAGTATAATCGGGGGCGCCTCCTACGAGCAGTACTTC. Protein sequence: CASSIIGGASYEQYF.

V is TRBV7-3 and J is TRBJ2-3; 7 positions match TRBD1. The CDR3 consists of 16 residues. Per germline, CDR1 SGHTA and CDR2 FQGTGA. J lost 4 bases, V lost 5 bases, and 12 bases had no gene match. CDR3 in amino acids: CASSQGVGEKPDTQYF. The DNA for the CDR3 is TGTGCCAGCAGCCAGGGGGTCGGGGAGAAGCCAGATACGCAGTATTTT.

The chain links TRBV6-1 to TRBJ1-1; TRBD1 matches at 7 bases. CDR1 MNHNS and CDR2 SASEGT come from the germline V gene. J lost 10 bases, V lost 2 bases, and 7 bases had no gene match. The CDR3 is 13 amino acids. The CDR3: CASSENRQGRAFF. CDR3 nucleotide sequence: TGTGCCAGCAGTGAAAATAGACAGGGTAGAGCTTTCTTT.

The chain joins TRBV5-8 to TRBJ1-5; perhaps TRBD1 as D (5 bases). Germline CDR1 SGHTS, CDR2 YDEGEE. Trimming took 4 bases from V and 3 from J, leaving 17 bases between them. This CDR3 is 16 amino acids long. The CDR3 loop reads CASSHFGGSYNQPQHF. The CDR3, as DNA: TGTGCCAGCAGCCATTTTGGGGGGAGTTACAATCAGCCCCAGCATTTT.

The chain couples TRBV7-2 to TRBJ1-4, with 8 bases that match TRBD1. The ends lost 5 bases at V and 8 bases at J; junction bases unmatched: 4. Germline CDR1 is SGHTA and CDR2 is FQGNSA. The CDR3 contains 13 residues. Written as DNA, the CDR3 is TGTGCCAGCAGCATGTGGACAGGGGAAAAACTGTTTTTT. Protein: CASSMWTGEKLFF.

V is TRBV5-1 and J is TRBJ2-3, with unresolved D. V was clipped by 0 bases and J by 1 base, with 9 bases between them. The germline gives CDR1 SGHRS, CDR2 YFSETQ. The CDR3 totals 15 residues. The CDR3 DNA reads TGCGCCAGCAGCTTGGATGGGGTGGGCACAGATACGCAGTATTTT. Residues: CASSLDGVGTDTQYF.